The present entry profiles one TCR beta chain with its context. No antigen is known for it. J was trimmed by 3 bases and V by 5 bases; bases with no gene match: 8. The CDR3 consists of 15 residues. CDR1 and CDR2 from the germline V gene are SGHTA and FQGNSA. Listed TCR primers, together with previously described methods, were used for the bulk TCR libraries. Using its own MiXCR run on the PCR reads, TCRdb lists one record per CDR3 protein. Of a few hundred thousand distinct CDR3 sequences in the sample, less than 30% are singletons; the top ten hold around 0.76%. This sample was included in a study of molecular identifiers for immune sequencing clone quantification. Looking at the study overall: The replicate experiment used RNA from roughly 21,000 or 96,000 naive CD8 cells. This RNA was split into five aliquots, and four of them were sequenced.

Study observations and caveats: Clones above 20 RNA copies contained over 98% of effector molecules but under 1% of naive ones.

Sequencing used naive CD8+ T cells from blood, with Jurkat cell RNA spiked in. Subset in this sample: FACS-sorted CD8+CD4-CCR7+CD45RA+ naive T cells. The source is a human donor in good health. Some libraries in this study had Jurkat cell RNA spiked in. The chain combines TRBV7-2 with TRBJ2-7; 9 nucleotides agree with TRBD2. CDR3 DNA sequence: TGTGCCAGCAGCGCCACTAGCGGGCCCCTCTACGAGCAGTACTTC. This gives the protein CASSATSGPLYEQYF.